Detailed here is one T cell receptor (beta chain). Its specificity is unknown. These data originate in a study of OX40 agonist ivuxolimab in advanced cancers. The study's findings and limits: Low clonal expansion, among the lowest seen, marked partial responders at 0.1-3.0 mg/kg. Some patients without response likewise showed low normalized clonal expansion. In the expanded peripheral T cells, antigen specificity was never determined.

The protocol was immunoSEQ multiplex PCR, while the TCRdb copy is restricted to in-frame clones and leaves out a portion. The sample includes around 77,000 clones, approximately 89% of them seen just once. The CDR3 extends over 16 amino acids. Trimming left V 3 bases short and J 8 bases short, with 22 bases between. The germline V gene has CDR1 KGHSH and CDR2 LQKENI. This specimen was CD4+ or CD8+ T cells sorted from blood, taken in a trial of the OX40 agonist ivuxolimab. The chain joins TRBV18 to TRBJ1-2, with D possibly being TRBD1 (5 bases). The TCR sequence derives from an adult with an advanced solid tumor such as melanoma, head and neck, liver or kidney cancer. CDR3 residues: CASSPGVGAPAGGYTF. The CDR3 nucleotides read TGTGCCAGCTCACCCGGTGTAGGGGCCCCCGCTGGGGGCTACACCTTC. Full variable domain (rest looked up from reference TRBV18 and TRBJ1-2): NAGVMQNPRHLVRRRGQEARLRCSPMKGHSHVYWYRQLPEEGLKFMVYLQKENIIDESGMPKERFSAEFPKEGPSILRIQQVVRGDSAAYFCASSPGVGAPAGGYTFGSGTRLTVV.